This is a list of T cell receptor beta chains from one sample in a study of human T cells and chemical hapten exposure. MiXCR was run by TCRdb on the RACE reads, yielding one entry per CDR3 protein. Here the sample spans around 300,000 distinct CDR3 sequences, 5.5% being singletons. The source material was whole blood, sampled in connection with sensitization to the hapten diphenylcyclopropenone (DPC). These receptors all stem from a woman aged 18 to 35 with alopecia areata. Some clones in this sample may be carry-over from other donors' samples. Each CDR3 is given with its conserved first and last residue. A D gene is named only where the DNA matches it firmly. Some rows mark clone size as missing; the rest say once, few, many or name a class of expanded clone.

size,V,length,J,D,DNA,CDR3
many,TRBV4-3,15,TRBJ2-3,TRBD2,TGCGCCAGCAGATCGCTAGCGGGGGATTTAGATACGCAGTATTTT,CASRSLAGDLDTQYF
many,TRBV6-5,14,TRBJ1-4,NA,TGTGCCAGCAGTGGAGGGGGAACTAATGAAAAACTGTTTTTT,CASSGGGTNEKLFF
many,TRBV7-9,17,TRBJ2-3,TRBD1,TGTGCCAGCAGCTCCGTACCCTGGACAGGGAGCACAGATACGCAGTATTTT,CASSSVPWTGSTDTQYF
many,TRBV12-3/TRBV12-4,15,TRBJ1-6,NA,TGTGCCAGCAGTTCCCCCGGCTTCAGAAATTCACCCCTCCACTTT,CASSSPGFRNSPLHF
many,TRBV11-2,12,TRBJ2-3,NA,TGTGCCAGCAGCTTAGATCAAGATACGCAGTATTTT,CASSLDQDTQYF
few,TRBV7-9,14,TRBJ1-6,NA,TGTGCCAGCAGCCCTGAACGGGTTAATTCACCCCTCCACTTT,CASSPERVNSPLHF
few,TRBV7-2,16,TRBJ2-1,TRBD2,TGTGCCAGCAGCTTATTTTCGCTAGCGGGGAATGATGAGCAGTTCTTC,CASSLFSLAGNDEQFF
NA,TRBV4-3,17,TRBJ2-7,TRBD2,TGCGCCAGCAGCCAGATTAGCGGGGGGCCCAGCTCCTACGAGCAGTACTTC,CASSQISGGPSSYEQYF
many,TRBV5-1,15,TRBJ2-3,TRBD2,TGCGCCAGCAAATTACTAGCGGAACCCACAGATACGCAGTATTTT,CASKLLAEPTDTQYF
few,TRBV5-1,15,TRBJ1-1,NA,TGCGCCAGCAGACCGACCCTAATTGGGCAGGCTGAAGCTTTCTTT,CASRPTLIGQAEAFF
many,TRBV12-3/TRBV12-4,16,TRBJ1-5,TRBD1,TGTGCCAGCAGTCTCGACAGGGGAGCTTCAGGTCAGCCCCAGCATTTT,CASSLDRGASGQPQHF
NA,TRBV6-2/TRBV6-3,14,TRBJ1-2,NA,TGTGCCAGCAGTTTGGGACTTATGACCTTTGGCTACACCTTC,CASSLGLMTFGYTF
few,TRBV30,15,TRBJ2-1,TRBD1,TGTGCCTGGAGTGGAAACAGGGGGCGCTTCGATGAGCAGTTCTTC,CAWSGNRGRFDEQFF